The 27 T cell receptor beta chains listed next were all sequenced from one sample in a study of cytomegalovirus exposure and HLA in healthy donors. Vbeta (60) and Jbeta (13) primers were used in the PCR. Sequenced by immunoSEQ multiplex PCR; TCRdb stores in-frame clones only, minus some. The sample yields about 120,000 clones, 70% to 85% seen once. Sequencing was carried out using PBMCs. Receptor source: a man between 18 and 35 years old in good health and CMV-seropositive.

This chain connects TRBV27 to TRBJ2-2; D not resolved. Germline assignment: CDR1 MNHEY and CDR2 SMNVEV (reference sequence). This CDR3 is 13 amino acids long. The V end lost 6 bases, the J end lost 7 bases, and 12 bases lay between the germline ends. CDR3 in DNA: TGTGCCAGCAGCTTACTCCCCGGCGGGGAGCTGTTTTTT. This sequence encodes CASSLLPGGELFF.

The chain recombines TRBV18 with TRBJ1-1, with D possibly being TRBD1 (6 bases). The CDR3 loop spans 15 amino acids. The V end was cut by 3 bases, the J end by 0 bases, with 11 bases between. CDR1 and CDR2 from the germline V gene are KGHSH and LQKENI. CDR3 nucleotides: TGTGCCAGCTCACCTTCTCAGGGGCTGAACACTGAAGCTTTCTTT. Amino acid sequence: CASSPSQGLNTEAFF. Full variable domain (missing parts from reference TRBV18 and TRBJ1-1): NAGVMQNPRHLVRRRGQEARLRCSPMKGHSHVYWYRQLPEEGLKFMVYLQKENIIDESGMPKERFSAEFPKEGPSILRIQQVVRGDSAAYFCASSPSQGLNTEAFFGQGTRLTVV.

V and J are TRBV28 and TRBJ2-5; 7 bases line up with TRBD1. Germline CDR1 MDHEN, CDR2 SYDVKM. V gave up 6 bases and J gave up 3 bases; unmatched junction bases: 7. The CDR3 is 14 residues long. The DNA for the CDR3 is TGTGCCAGCAGAGGCAGGGGGAGAGAAGAGACCCAGTACTTC. Translation gives CASRGRGREETQYF.

The V and J genes are TRBV30 and TRBJ1-2, with 10 nucleotides matching TRBD1. CDR1 is GTSNPN and CDR2 is SVGIG in the germline V gene (reference sequence). V was pared by 2 bases and J by 4 bases, with 7 bases of the junction left unmatched. This CDR3 has 15 residues. CDR3 sequence reads: CAWSIPGQGFYGYTF. Written as DNA, the CDR3 is TGTGCCTGGAGTATCCCGGGACAGGGGTTCTATGGCTACACCTTC. The complete variable domain, with remaining parts taken from reference TRBV30 and TRBJ1-2, reads SQTIHQWPATLVQPVGSPLSLECTVEGTSNPNLYWYRQAAGRGLQLLFYSVGIGQISSEVPQNLSASRPQDRQFILSSKKLLLSDSGFYLCAWSIPGQGFYGYTFGSGTRLTVV.

This chain connects TRBV18 to TRBJ2-5; 7 bases are shared with TRBD1. This CDR3 has 15 residues. CDR1 KGHSH and CDR2 LQKENI come from the germline V gene. Germline trimming cut 5 bases from V and 1 base from J; bases unmatched to any gene: 7. CDR3 coding DNA: TGTGCCAGCTCAGAGCCGGGACAGCCCCAAGAGACCCAGTACTTC. Its translation: CASSEPGQPQETQYF.

In nucleotides, the CDR3 is TGCGCCAGCAGCCAAGCGGGACAGGGATACGAGCAGTACTTC. Translation: CASSQAGQGYEQYF. The chain has TRBV4-1 and TRBJ2-7; 9 bases agree with TRBD1. The germline CDR1 and CDR2 sequences are MGHRA and YSYEKL. The ends lost 1 base at V and 4 bases at J; junction bases unmatched: 2. This CDR3 spans 14 amino acids.

About this clone: A read error may produce the germline difference seen at one junction end. This sample includes further DNA sequences coding for the same CDR3. The chain couples TRBV6-4 to TRBJ1-5; 7 nucleotides match TRBD1. There are 12 residues in the CDR3. In germline, CDR1 is MRHNA, CDR2 SNTAGT. This CDR3 is CASSRQGKPQHF. The CDR3 nucleotides read TGTGCCAGCAGCCGACAGGGTAAGCCCCAACATTTT.

This chain uses TRBV10-2 with TRBJ1-2; no firm D call. V was shortened by 3 bases and J by 5 bases, with 4 bases between the two germline ends. The CDR3 length is 11 residues. Per germline, CDR1 WSHSY and CDR2 SAAADI. The CDR3 spells CASSDMYGYTF. The CDR3, as DNA: TGCGCCAGCAGTGACATGTATGGCTACACCTTC.

This sequence joins TRBV29-1 and TRBJ2-1; 8 bases are a match to TRBD1. The CDR3 runs to 13 residues. CDR1 and CDR2 from the germline V gene are SQVTM and ANQGSEA. The V and J ends lost 1 base and 8 bases, in that order; junction bases with no gene match: 4. DNA of the CDR3: TGCAGCGTTGAAGGGACAGGGATCGATGAGCAGTTCTTC. Translation gives CSVEGTGIDEQFF.

V is TRBV7-8 and J is TRBJ2-7, with D possibly matching TRBD2 (6 bases). V was shortened by 0 bases and J by 2 bases, with 17 bases between the two germline ends. Germline V gene sequence: CDR1 SGHVS, CDR2 FQNEAQ. The CDR3 loop spans 17 amino acids. This CDR3 is CASSLANTGTPTYEQYF. The CDR3, as DNA: TGTGCCAGCAGCTTAGCTAACACCGGGACTCCAACCTACGAGCAGTACTTC.

In this sample, this clone turned up a few times. The chain joins TRBV6-5 to TRBJ1-2; D call uncertain. The CDR3 is 13 amino acids. V dropped 4 bases and J dropped 8 bases, with 14 bases sitting between them. CDR1 is MNHEY, CDR2 SVGAGI, per germline. The CDR3 here is CASSSTPNGGYTF. CDR3 bases: TGTGCCAGCAGTTCAACTCCCAACGGGGGCTACACCTTC.

This chain links TRBV19 with TRBJ1-2, with a weak D call TRBD1 (5 bases). Germline CDR1 LNHDA, CDR2 SQIVND (reference sequence). The CDR3 length is 14 residues. V lost 4 bases to trimming and J lost 5 bases, with 14 bases between them. CDR3 DNA sequence: TGTGCCAGTAGTACGCAGACAGAACAATATGGCTACACCTTC. It is translated as CASSTQTEQYGYTF.

CDR3 sequence reads: CASRRGGETYNEQFF. The CDR3 DNA sequence: TGCGCCAGCAGGCGAGGGGGAGAGACCTACAATGAGCAGTTCTTC. This chain joins TRBV10-2 and TRBJ2-1, with D perhaps TRBD1 (6 bases). V lost 6 bases to trimming and J lost 2 bases, with 14 bases between them. Germline lookup yields CDR1 WSHSY and CDR2 SAAADI. The CDR3 length is 15 residues.

The gene calls are TRBV5-4 and TRBJ1-5; 11 nucleotides line up with TRBD1. The CDR3 spans 16 residues. The germline V gene has CDR1 SGHNT and CDR2 YYREEE (reference sequence). V was clipped by 5 bases and J by 5 bases; unmatched bases: 9. The CDR3 loop reads CASRISGQGADQPQHF. The CDR3 bases are TGTGCCAGCAGAATCTCAGGACAGGGGGCGGATCAGCCCCAGCATTTT.

The chain carries TRBV6-5 and TRBJ1-4; D gene ambiguous. This CDR3 is 15 amino acids long. CDR1 and CDR2 (germline): MNHEY, SVGAGI. The V gene lost 0 bases and the J gene lost 7 bases, with 12 bases spanning the gap. The CDR3 loop reads CASSYSGRLGEKLFF. CDR3 nucleotides: TGTGCCAGCAGTTACTCGGGCAGACTAGGTGAAAAACTGTTTTTT.

The V and J genes are TRBV12-5 and TRBJ2-5; possibly TRBD2 for D (6 bases). The germline V and J ends were trimmed by 1 base and 4 bases, with 7 bases remaining between them. Germline V lookup: CDR1 LGHNT, CDR2 FRNRAP. CDR3 length equals 13 residues. Written as DNA, the CDR3 is TGTGCTAGTGGTTTGGCGGGAGCAGAGACCCAGTACTTC. Encoded protein: CASGLAGAETQYF.

This chain links TRBV5-1 with TRBJ2-2; possibly TRBD2 for D (6 bases). This CDR3 comprises 17 residues. Trimming removed 2 bases from V and 4 bases from J, with 18 bases in between. Germline V lookup: CDR1 SGHRS, CDR2 YFSETQ. The CDR3 protein is CASSLPPGRYPTGELFF. In DNA form, the CDR3 reads TGCGCCAGCAGCTTACCCCCTGGGAGGTACCCCACCGGGGAGCTGTTTTTT.

With respect to this clone: The junction does not match germline at one end; this may be a read error. The chain is built from TRBV6-5 and TRBJ1-1, with D possibly TRBD1 on 5 matching bases. There are 14 residues in the CDR3. CDR1 and CDR2 from the germline V gene are MNHEY and SVGAGI. The CDR3 spells CASSYSPQGPEAFF. The CDR3 nucleotides are TGTGCTAGCAGTTACTCGCCGCAGGGCCCTGAAGCTTTCTTT.

This clone was detected a few times. The rearrangement joins TRBV28 to TRBJ1-3; possibly TRBD1 for D (6 bases). Germline CDR1 reads MDHEN; CDR2 reads SYDVKM. The CDR3 contains 14 residues. Trimming cost V 3 bases and J 2 bases, with 8 bases left between them. The DNA for the CDR3 is TGTGCCAGCAGTTTTACAGGGCCTGGAAACACCATATATTTT. Its protein product is CASSFTGPGNTIYF. Complete variable domain (other parts from reference TRBV28 and TRBJ1-3): DVKVTQSSRYLVKRTGEKVFLECVQDMDHENMFWYRQDPGLGLRLIYFSYDVKMKEKGDIPEGYSVSREKKERFSLILESASTNQTSMYLCASSFTGPGNTIYFGEGSWLTVV.

This rearrangement joins TRBV27 to TRBJ2-2, with 9 positions matching TRBD2. The CDR3 totals 17 residues. With V trimmed by 5 bases and J by 7 bases, 14 bases remained unmatched. Germline assignment: CDR1 MNHEY and CDR2 SMNVEV (reference sequence). CDR3 protein: CASSTHTSGYVIGELFF. CDR3 in DNA: TGTGCCAGCAGTACCCACACTAGCGGGTACGTGATCGGGGAGCTGTTTTTT.

The chain joins TRBV6-5 to TRBJ2-2, with D perhaps matching TRBD2 (5 bases). This CDR3 contains 13 residues. The germline CDR1 and CDR2 sequences are MNHEY and SVGAGI. Trimming pared 6 bases from V and 5 bases from J, leaving 10 bases between. The DNA of the CDR3 is TGTGCCAGCAGAGTAGCGAGTACCGGGGAGCTGTTTTTT. Amino acid sequence: CASRVASTGELFF.

Comments on this clone: The same CDR3 is also encoded by other DNA sequences in this sample. The genes are TRBV7-9 and TRBJ1-1; D remains ambiguous. The germline CDR1 and CDR2 sequences are SEHNR and FQNEAQ (reference sequence). Trimming removed 2 bases from V and 1 base from J, with 5 bases in between. This CDR3 contains 13 residues. CDR3 in amino acids: CASSLRGNTEAFF. The CDR3, as DNA: TGTGCCAGCAGCTTACGGGGGAACACTGAAGCTTTCTTT.

The V gene is TRBV15, the J gene TRBJ2-5; tentative D call: TRBD2 (5 bases). This CDR3 is built from 14 residues. CDR1 is LNHNV and CDR2 is YYDKDF in the germline V gene (reference sequence). Trimming took 3 bases from V and 1 from J, leaving 9 bases between them. The CDR3 DNA sequence: TGTGCCACCAGCAGCCCGGGGTTCCAAGAGACCCAGTACTTC. Translation gives CATSSPGFQETQYF.

The chain joins TRBV5-4 to TRBJ2-7, with D possibly matching TRBD2 (6 bases). V shed 3 bases and J shed 5 bases, with 15 bases lying between them. The germline V gene has CDR1 SGHNT and CDR2 YYREEE (reference sequence). The CDR3 is made up of 14 amino acids. The CDR3 coding sequence is TGTGCCAGCAGCTCTGGGGGGACCCTAAACGAGCAGTACTTC. The encoded protein is CASSSGGTLNEQYF.

This chain links TRBV9 with TRBJ1-2, with a tentative D call TRBD1 (6 bases). V was shortened by 5 bases and J by 7 bases, with 15 bases between the two germline ends. This CDR3 comprises 13 residues. Looked up from germline, CDR1 is SGDLS and CDR2 is YYNGEE. The CDR3 sequence: CASRGAGDSGYTF. The DNA of the CDR3 is TGTGCCAGCAGGGGGGCAGGGGATAGTGGCTACACCTTC.

Here the CDR3 DNA reads TGTGCCAGCAGTGGCCTGAGGGACAGGGTTCTCCAAAACACTGAAGCTTTCTTT. Its translation is CASSGLRDRVLQNTEAFF. The chain employs TRBV6-1 and TRBJ1-1, with TRBD1 matching 9 bases. Losses at the gene ends were 4 bases for V and 2 bases for J; bases not matched to a gene: 14. The CDR3 is 18 amino acids. Germline V CDR1 and CDR2: MNHNS, SASEGT.

The chain carries TRBV7-3 and TRBJ2-3; D remains unclear. The CDR3 spans 14 residues. In germline, CDR1 is SGHTA, CDR2 FQGTGA. V gave up 1 base and J gave up 0 bases, with 5 bases separating them. The CDR3 spells CASSLISSTDTQYF. The CDR3 nucleotides are TGTGCCAGCAGCTTAATTAGTAGCACAGATACGCAGTATTTT.